These 11 T cell receptor beta chains came from one sample sequenced in a study of cytomegalovirus exposure and HLA in healthy donors. The PCR used 60 Vbeta and 13 Jbeta primers. TCRdb's table, derived via immunoSEQ multiplex PCR, lists solely in-frame clones and lacks some. There are around 130,000 clones in the sample; approximately 80% occur only once, and 1.5% lies in the top ten. What was sequenced was PBMCs. Receptors were obtained from a woman in her late teens or twenties in good health and CMV-seronegative.

The V and J genes are TRBV11-2 and TRBJ2-1, with 7 bases that match TRBD2. The CDR3 spans 15 residues. CDR1 and CDR2 (germline): SGHAT, FQNNGV. V lost 6 bases and J lost 2; bases outside the gene matches: 7. The CDR3: CASSSSGLTYNEQFF. In DNA form, the CDR3 reads TGTGCCAGCAGTTCATCGGGACTAACCTACAATGAGCAGTTCTTC.

This clone occurred a few times. This chain connects TRBV5-4 to TRBJ2-2; 8 positions match TRBD1. The CDR3 totals 15 residues. The ends lost 2 bases at V and 3 bases at J; junction bases unmatched: 3. Germline CDR1 reads SGHNT; CDR2 reads YYREEE (reference sequence). CDR3 DNA sequence: TGTGCCAGCAGCTTTAAACAGGGGGACACCGGGGAGCTGTTTTTT. The encoded protein is CASSFKQGDTGELFF.

Regarding this clone: A junction end diverges from the germline sequence, so it may reflect a read error. The gene calls are TRBV5-4 and TRBJ2-4, with 9 bases fitting TRBD2. Germline lookup yields CDR1 SGHNT and CDR2 YYREEE (reference sequence). The CDR3 spans 20 residues. CDR3 protein: CASSLIGTSRGVLSKNSQYF. The CDR3 coding sequence is TGTGCCAGCAGCTTGATCGGGACTAGCCGAGGGGTGTTGTCCAAAAACAGTCAGTACTTC.

Note on this clone: The CDR3 ends on some other residue instead of the conserved phenylalanine or tryptophan, so this is likely a read error. The DNA is left out, because the CDR3 cannot be placed on it with certainty; the CDR3 is given as TCRdb lists it. The chain uses TRBV5-3 and TRBJ1-2. Being an ORF, TRBV5-3 has a function that is uncertain. The CDR3 region is 9 residues in length, termini included. The CDR3 here is CARSLGSLD.

The chain links TRBV2 to TRBJ1-5; the D gene is possibly TRBD1 (6 bases). Trimming pared 8 bases from V and 6 bases from J, leaving 14 bases between. CDR3 length: 13 residues. Germline CDR1 reads SNHLY; CDR2 reads FYNNEI. This CDR3 reads CASGLQGSQPQHF. The CDR3 coding sequence is TGTGCCAGCGGGTTACAGGGAAGTCAGCCCCAGCATTTT.

V gene TRBV7-9 combines with J gene TRBJ1-1, with 7 bases matching TRBD1. The CDR3 contains 14 residues. Per germline, CDR1 SEHNR and CDR2 FQNEAQ (reference sequence). V lost 5 bases to trimming and J lost 3 bases; unmatched junction nucleotides: 6. CDR3 sequence (DNA): TGTGCCAGCAGCCCTACAGGGGATCACACTGAAGCTTTCTTT. This gives the protein CASSPTGDHTEAFF.

The CDR3 coding sequence is TGTGCCAGCAGCCCTGGGGCAGTCCGACCGACCTCTGGAAACACCATATATTTT. Its protein is CASSPGAVRPTSGNTIYF. The chain is built from TRBV7-6 and TRBJ1-3, with D perhaps matching TRBD1 (5 bases). Trimming left V 5 bases short and J 0 bases short, with 20 bases between. Germline-derived CDR1 and CDR2 are SGHVS and FNYEAQ. The CDR3 has 18 residues.

This clone has a single count. The chain combines TRBV5-1 with TRBJ1-6, with D possibly being TRBD1 (5 bases). V dropped 4 bases and J dropped 7 bases, with 15 bases sitting between them. The CDR3 is 15 amino acids. Germline V CDR1 and CDR2: SGHRS, YFSETQ. CDR3 coding DNA: TGCGCCAGCAGCCCCTCAACACAGGAAAATTCACCCCTCCACTTT. Translating gives CASSPSTQENSPLHF.

The chain is built from TRBV7-2 and TRBJ1-2; D is undetermined. Per the germline V gene, CDR1 is SGHTA and CDR2 is FQGNSA. V lost 4 bases to trimming and J lost 7 bases, with 13 bases between them. This CDR3 is 13 amino acids long. CDR3 region: CASSSRTTSGYTF. The CDR3 nucleotides read TGTGCCAGCAGCTCAAGGACGACTAGTGGCTACACCTTC.

Comments on this clone: One end of the junction is discordant with germline, which a read error may explain. This chain links TRBV28 with TRBJ1-5, with 7 positions matching TRBD1. Germline V CDR1 and CDR2: MDHEN, SYDVKM. This CDR3 contains 11 residues. CDR3 nucleotide sequence: TGTGCCAGCAGTTTGACAGGGCCTCTTAATTTT. Residues: CASSLTGPLNF.

This clone has a handful of counts. V is TRBV2 and J is TRBJ2-5; D is unclear. Germline V gene lookup returns CDR1 SNHLY and CDR2 FYNNEI. The CDR3 consists of 15 residues. V was shortened by 3 bases and J by 4 bases, with 15 bases between the two germline ends. The CDR3 spells CASSDRWRSTETQYF. The CDR3 nucleotides read TGTGCCAGCAGTGATAGATGGCGGTCAACAGAGACCCAGTACTTC.